The 2 T cell receptor beta chains reported below all come from one sample, sequenced in a study of OX40 agonist ivuxolimab in advanced cancers. Method: immunoSEQ multiplex PCR; TCRdb's copy keeps in-frame clones and lacks some. The sample holds tens of thousands of clones, 87% seen once. The specimen comprised CD4+ or CD8+ T cells sorted from blood, sampled in a trial of the OX40 agonist ivuxolimab. The receptors originated from an adult with an advanced solid tumor such as melanoma, head and neck, liver or kidney cancer.

CDR3 in amino acids: CASSYSSTGGVEQYF. CDR3 sequence (DNA): TGTGCCAGCAGTTACTCGAGTACAGGGGGAGTCGAGCAGTACTTC. This chain uses TRBV6-5 with TRBJ2-7; TRBD1 aligns across 8 bases. J was trimmed by 6 bases and V by 0 bases; bases with no gene match: 7. This CDR3 spans 15 amino acids. Germline V gene data show CDR1 as MNHEY and CDR2 as SVGAGI.

This chain links TRBV30 with TRBJ2-7; TRBD2 agrees at 7 bases. Trimming removed 0 bases from V and 1 base from J; junction bases left unmatched: 9. The V gene's germline CDR1 is GTSNPN and CDR2 SVGIG (reference sequence). The CDR3 length is 16 residues. CDR3: CAWSVRAGVGSYEQYF. CDR3 coding DNA: TGTGCCTGGAGTGTAAGGGCGGGAGTGGGTTCCTACGAGCAGTACTTC.